The sequence of this TCR beta chain was determined in a study of response to subunit inactivated influenza vaccine. TCRdb re-called the RT-PCR reads with MiXCR, one entry per CDR3 protein. The sample holds roughly 700,000 distinct CDR3 sequences, approximately 13% seen once. Study-level results: Authors suggested each seasonal flu vaccination may recruit only limited numbers of new T cells.

Germline V gene data show CDR1 as MNHEY and CDR2 as SVGEGT. The CDR3 is 20 residues long. The germline V and J ends were trimmed by 5 bases and 5 bases, with 34 bases remaining between them. This clonotype has more than one count but fewer than ten. Its target is unknown. This TCR was recovered from a man between 45 and 60 years old who received an inactivated influenza vaccine. This chain links TRBV6-2 or TRBV6-3 with TRBJ2-7; D gene ambiguous. Source: PBMCs from blood, taken 14 to 15 days before vaccination. CDR3 protein: CASSLQDPLGELTPVHEQYF. CDR3 coding DNA: TGTGCCAGCAGTCTCCAGGATCCCCTTGGGGAACTAACCCCGGTCCACGAGCAGTACTTC.